The rows below give T cell receptor beta chains drawn from one sample of a study of T cell responses to AZD1222 COVID-19 vaccine. Profiled with immunoSEQ multiplex PCR; TCRdb holds only in-frame clones, not every one. The table includes about 140,000 clones, over 90% detected once. The specimen comprised peripheral blood, sampled on day 0 of AZD1222 vaccination. These receptors originate from an adult in good health. CDR3s leave out the opening cysteine and the closing phenylalanine or tryptophan. Clone size is shown for a subset of rows, as once, few, many or a class of expanded clone.

V	J	size	CDR3
TRBV7-8	TRBJ1-6	-	ASRGTGQGGYNSPLH
TRBV3-1/TRBV3-2	TRBJ1-1	-	ASSQWGAQPLVEAF
TRBV11-3	TRBJ2-1	-	ASSRQGASNNEQF
TRBV7-9	TRBJ2-1	many	ASSDHNEQF
TRBV27	TRBJ2-1	-	ASSLRRGLDEQF
TRBV10-1	TRBJ2-1	-	ANYDRGCVEQF
TRBV28	TRBJ1-1	-	ASSEWTGRNTEAF
TRBV11-1	TRBJ2-7	-	ASSLAKGYEQY
TRBV7-6	TRBJ1-3	-	ASSISGEYTIY
TRBV28	TRBJ1-2	-	ASSIGPIYGYT
TRBV19	TRBJ1-1	once	ASSRTPAPEAF
TRBV10-3	TRBJ1-6	-	AISREIGNSPLH